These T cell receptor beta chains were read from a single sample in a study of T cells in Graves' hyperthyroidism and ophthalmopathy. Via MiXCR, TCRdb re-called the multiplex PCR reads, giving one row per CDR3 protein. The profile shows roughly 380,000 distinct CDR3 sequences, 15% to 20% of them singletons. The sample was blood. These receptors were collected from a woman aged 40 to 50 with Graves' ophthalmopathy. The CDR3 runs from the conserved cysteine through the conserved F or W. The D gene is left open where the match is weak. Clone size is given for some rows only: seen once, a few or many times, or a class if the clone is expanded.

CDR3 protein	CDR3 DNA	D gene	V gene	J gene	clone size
CSALAIGTDQPQHF	TGCAGTGCCCTTGCCATTGGAACAGATCAGCCCCAGCATTTT	NA	TRBV20-1	TRBJ1-5	many
CASTHRDRAYEQYF	TGTGCCAGCACTCACCGGGACAGGGCCTACGAGCAGTACTTC	TRBD1	TRBV28	TRBJ2-7	many
CASSYSRRTGNSPLHF	TGTGCCAGCAGTTACTCTAGGAGGACAGGGAATTCACCCCTCCACTTT	TRBD1	TRBV6-5	TRBJ1-6	many
CASGIGQGAMNTEAFF	TGTGCCAGCGGAATCGGACAGGGGGCGATGAACACTGAAGCTTTCTTT	TRBD1	TRBV28	TRBJ1-1	once
CASKHGVEAFF	TGTGCCAGCAAACACGGGGTTGAAGCTTTCTTT	NA	TRBV7-8	TRBJ1-1	NA
CASSEAGLSGNTIYF	TGTGCCAGCAGTGAAGCAGGCCTCTCTGGAAACACCATATATTTT	NA	TRBV2	TRBJ1-3	many
CSAGLHSYNEQFF	TGCAGTGCGGGGCTGCACTCCTACAATGAGCAGTTCTTC	NA	TRBV20-1	TRBJ2-1	many
CASSSFQGLNQPQHF	TGTGCCAGCAGTTCCTTCCAGGGGCTGAATCAGCCCCAGCATTTT	NA	TRBV12-3/TRBV12-4	TRBJ1-5	NA
CASTRGVAPRRVLHEQYF	TGTGCCAGCACCCGGGGTGTGGCACCCCGGCGGGTCTTACACGAGCAGTACTTC	NA	TRBV2	TRBJ2-7	many
CSASVDSIRSSYEQYF	TGCAGTGCTAGCGTGGACAGTATCCGAAGCTCCTACGAGCAGTACTTC	NA	TRBV20-1	TRBJ2-7	many
CASREGLEGYEQYF	TGTGCCAGCAGGGAAGGACTAGAGGGGTACGAGCAGTACTTC	TRBD2	TRBV12-3/TRBV12-4	TRBJ2-7	NA
CVSSVAVAPGETQYF	TGTGTCAGCAGCGTAGCAGTGGCTCCGGGGGAGACCCAGTACTTC	NA	TRBV9	TRBJ2-5	many
CASSLLGQGAETQYF	TGTGCCAGCAGCTTATTGGGACAGGGGGCAGAGACCCAGTACTTC	TRBD1	TRBV11-2	TRBJ2-5	many
CASSLGQGAGGELFF	TGTGCCAGCAGTTTAGGACAGGGGGCAGGAGGGGAGCTGTTTTTT	TRBD1	TRBV12-3/TRBV12-4	TRBJ2-2	many